This TCR beta chain was sequenced in a study of identical twins. Notes on the study in general: Excess sharing by twins proved weaker in beta out-of-frame sequences. Models came in too low on out-of-frame TCR alpha sharing in monozygotic twins.

The table lists this clonotype with many counts. Its antigen is unknown. A universal primer site was incorporated via template switching, and the cDNA contained unique molecular identifiers. MiXCR was run by TCRdb on the 5' RACE reads, yielding one entry per CDR3 protein. The sample lists 690,000 or so distinct CDR3 sequences, 5.5% to 6.5% occurring once. Germline trimming cut 0 bases from V and 0 bases from J; bases unmatched to any gene: 10. Per germline, CDR1 LGHNA and CDR2 YNFKEQ. This CDR3 is built from 20 residues. This TCR came from a man aged 18 to 30 in good health. Sequenced input: naive T cells sorted from blood. The gene calls are TRBV4-2 and TRBJ2-1; 11 bases line up with TRBD2. CDR3 sequence (DNA): TGTGCCAGCAGCCAAGATTCCGGACTAGCGGGCCCTAGCTCCTACAATGAGCAGTTCTTC. This encodes CASSQDSGLAGPSSYNEQFF.